Below, 15 T cell receptor beta chains from the same sample are listed, as sequenced in a study of CD8 T cells in Susac syndrome. Random hexamers were used to reverse transcribe about 0.5 to 1 ug of RNA. MiXCR, run by TCRdb on the immunoSEQ multiplex PCR reads, gives a single entry per CDR3 protein. The data hold some 110,000 distinct CDR3 sequences, with 95% to 96% observed a single time. The sequenced material came from CD4+ T cells from PBMCs. These receptor sequences come from a human donor with Susac syndrome.

In this sample, this clonotype turned up once. V and J are TRBV15 and TRBJ2-5; 8 nucleotides agree with TRBD1. With V trimmed by 3 bases and J by 3 bases, 6 bases remained unmatched. This CDR3 is built from 15 residues. From germline, CDR1 is LNHNV and CDR2 YYDKDF (reference sequence). Here the CDR3 DNA reads TGTGCCACCAGCAGGTCTGGGACAGGTAAAGAGACCCAGTACTTC. It is translated as CATSRSGTGKETQYF.

This clonotype was seen a single time. The chain couples TRBV24-1 to TRBJ2-3; TRBD2 is a possible D gene (5 bases). Germline V gene sequence: CDR1 KGHDR, CDR2 SFDVKD. V lost 5 bases to trimming and J lost 1 base, with 12 bases between them. The CDR3 totals 15 residues. The CDR3 DNA reads TGTGCCACCAGTGGAAGCGGCTCGGGCACAGATACGCAGTATTTT. Residues: CATSGSGSGTDTQYF.

The rearrangement joins TRBV27 to TRBJ1-5; D remains unclear. V lost 0 bases and J 4 bases, leaving 10 bases between the germline ends. This CDR3 spans 15 amino acids. Germline CDR1 is MNHEY and CDR2 is SMNVEV (reference sequence). The CDR3 DNA reads TGTGCCAGCAGTTTATCCCCACGAGGGAATCAGCCCCAGCATTTT. The encoded protein is CASSLSPRGNQPQHF.

This clonotype was seen once. The genes are TRBV5-4 and TRBJ2-2; a weak D match, TRBD1 (6 bases). The CDR3 extends over 14 amino acids. CDR1 and CDR2 (germline): SGHNT, YYREEE (reference sequence). V was trimmed by 4 bases and J by 4 bases, leaving 11 bases between them. The CDR3 loop reads CASSQTGGTGELFF. CDR3 in DNA: TGTGCCAGCAGCCAGACAGGCGGCACCGGGGAGCTGTTTTTT.

J is TRBJ1-5 and V is TRBV19, with D hard to call. Germline V CDR1 and CDR2: LNHDA, SQIVND (reference sequence). Trimming cost V 8 bases and J 6 bases, with 11 bases left between them. The CDR3 contains 12 residues. CDR3 protein: CASGFRAQPQHF. The CDR3 nucleotides are TGTGCCAGTGGGTTTCGGGCTCAGCCCCAGCATTTT.

The chain couples TRBV7-9 to TRBJ2-5, with 8 bases aligning to TRBD1. The CDR3 is 15 residues long. V lost 5 bases, J lost 4 bases, and 9 bases stayed unmatched. CDR1 SEHNR and CDR2 FQNEAQ come from the germline V gene (reference sequence). The CDR3, as DNA: TGTGCCAGCAGCCCCCGGGACAGGTCACGAGAGACCCAGTACTTC. Translating it yields CASSPRDRSRETQYF.

V and J are TRBV20-1 and TRBJ2-3, with D possibly being TRBD1 (6 bases). The CDR3 consists of 13 residues. Trimming took 4 bases from V and 2 from J, leaving 10 bases between them. Germline CDR1 and CDR2: DFQATT and SNEGSKA (reference sequence). As DNA, the CDR3 is TGCAGTGCTACAGGGGTATCCACAGATACGCAGTATTTT. It specifies CSATGVSTDTQYF.

In its sample, this clonotype was seen once. This chain links TRBV29-1 with TRBJ1-2; D call uncertain. The CDR3 spans 11 residues. With 3 bases removed from V and 6 bases from J, the gap between germline ends came to 8 bases. Germline V gene data show CDR1 as SQVTM and CDR2 as ANQGSEA. CDR3 protein: CSVESEDGYTF. The CDR3 DNA reads TGCAGCGTTGAGTCAGAGGATGGCTACACCTTC.

The chain combines TRBV20-1 with TRBJ2-1, with D possibly matching TRBD2 (6 bases). Germline assignment: CDR1 DFQATT and CDR2 SNEGSKA (reference sequence). The CDR3 has 14 residues. Trimming shortened V by 3 bases and J by 6 bases, and 15 bases separated the two germline ends. CDR3: CSASWREKFNEQFF. As DNA, the CDR3 is TGCAGTGCTAGTTGGCGGGAAAAATTCAATGAGCAGTTCTTC.

The rearrangement links TRBV18 to TRBJ2-7, with 9 bases that match TRBD1. J gave up 7 bases and V 4 bases, and 8 bases lay outside the gene matches. There are 14 residues in the CDR3. The V gene's germline CDR1 is KGHSH and CDR2 LQKENI. As DNA, the CDR3 is TGTGCCAGCTCACTAGGGACAGGGCGGCGTGAGCAGTACTTC. Residues: CASSLGTGRREQYF.

V usage is TRBV25-1 and J usage is TRBJ2-7; 7 nucleotides align to TRBD1. V trimming: 1 base; J trimming: 3 bases; junction bases outside the gene matches: 3. This CDR3 spans 14 amino acids. Looked up from germline, CDR1 is MGHDK and CDR2 is SYGVNS. In nucleotides, the CDR3 is TGTGCCAGCAGTGAATTGGGACAGATCTACGAGCAGTACTTC. Translation: CASSELGQIYEQYF.

The chain combines TRBV18 with TRBJ1-1; D remains unclear. CDR3 length: 13 residues. The germline gives CDR1 KGHSH, CDR2 LQKENI. V was clipped by 3 bases and J by 7 bases, with 12 bases between them. The CDR3 protein is CASSPSLEIEAFF. CDR3 DNA: TGTGCCAGCTCACCTTCCCTCGAGATTGAAGCTTTCTTT.

The chain joins TRBV9 to TRBJ2-7; 10 nucleotides line up with TRBD2. J was trimmed by 7 bases and V by 0 bases; bases with no gene match: 4. The CDR3 is 14 amino acids. Germline V gene data show CDR1 as SGDLS and CDR2 as YYNGEE. CDR3 region: CASSVGLAGVEQYF. The CDR3 nucleotides are TGTGCCAGCAGCGTAGGGCTAGCGGGAGTGGAGCAGTACTTC.

This clonotype was recorded a few times. In DNA, the CDR3 is TGTGCCAGCAGTGAAGGAGGGACCGGGGAGCTGTTTTTT. Its protein product is CASSEGGTGELFF. The chain is built from TRBV2 and TRBJ2-2, with D perhaps TRBD2 (5 bases). V dropped 1 base and J dropped 5 bases, with 5 bases sitting between them. This CDR3 contains 13 residues. Germline V gives CDR1 SNHLY, CDR2 FYNNEI.

V gene TRBV5-1 combines with J gene TRBJ2-1; 7 nucleotides match TRBD2. The CDR3 totals 15 residues. Germline-derived CDR1 and CDR2 are SGHRS and YFSETQ. J gave up 9 bases and V 0 bases, and 9 bases lay outside the gene matches. The chain's CDR3 is CASSLARAGRGEQFF. CDR3 in DNA: TGCGCCAGCAGCTTGGCTCGGGCAGGGAGGGGTGAGCAGTTCTTC.